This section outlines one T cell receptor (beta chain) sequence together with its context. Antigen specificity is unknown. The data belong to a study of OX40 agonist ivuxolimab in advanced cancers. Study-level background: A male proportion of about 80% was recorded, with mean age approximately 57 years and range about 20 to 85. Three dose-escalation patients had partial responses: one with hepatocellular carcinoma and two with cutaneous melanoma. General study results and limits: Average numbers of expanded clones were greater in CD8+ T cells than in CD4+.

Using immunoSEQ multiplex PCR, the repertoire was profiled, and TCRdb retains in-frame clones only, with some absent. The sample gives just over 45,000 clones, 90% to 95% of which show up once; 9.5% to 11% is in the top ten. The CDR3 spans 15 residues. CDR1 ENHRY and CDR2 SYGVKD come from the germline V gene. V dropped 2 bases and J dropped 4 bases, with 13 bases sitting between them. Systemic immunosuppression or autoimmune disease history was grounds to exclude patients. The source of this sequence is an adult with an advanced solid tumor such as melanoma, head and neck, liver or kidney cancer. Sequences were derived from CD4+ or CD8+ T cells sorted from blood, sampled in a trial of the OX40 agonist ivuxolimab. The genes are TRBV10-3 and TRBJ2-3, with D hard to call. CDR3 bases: TGTGCCATCAGTGAGGGGTCCACGGTGGCAGATACGCAGTATTTT. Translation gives CAISEGSTVADTQYF.